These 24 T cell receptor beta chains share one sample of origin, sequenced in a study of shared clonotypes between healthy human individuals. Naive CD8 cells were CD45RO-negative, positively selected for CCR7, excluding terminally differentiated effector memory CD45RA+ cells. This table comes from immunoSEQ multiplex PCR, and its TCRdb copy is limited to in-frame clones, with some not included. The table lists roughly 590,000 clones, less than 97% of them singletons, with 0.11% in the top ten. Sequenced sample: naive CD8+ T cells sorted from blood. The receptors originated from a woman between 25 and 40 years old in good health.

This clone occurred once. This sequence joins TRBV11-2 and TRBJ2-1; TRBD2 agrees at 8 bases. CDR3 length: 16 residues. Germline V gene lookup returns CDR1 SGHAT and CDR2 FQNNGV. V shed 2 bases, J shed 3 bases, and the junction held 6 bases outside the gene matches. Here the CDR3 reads CASSLRSSGLYNEQFF. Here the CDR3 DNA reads TGTGCCAGCAGCTTACGTTCTAGCGGGCTCTACAATGAGCAGTTCTTC.

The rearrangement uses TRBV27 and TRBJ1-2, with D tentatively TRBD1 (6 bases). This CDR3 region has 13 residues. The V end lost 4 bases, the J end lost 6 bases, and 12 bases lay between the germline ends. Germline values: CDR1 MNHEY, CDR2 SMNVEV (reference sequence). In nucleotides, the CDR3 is TGTGCCAGCAGTTCTTGGACAGACAATGGCTACACCTTC. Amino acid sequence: CASSSWTDNGYTF.

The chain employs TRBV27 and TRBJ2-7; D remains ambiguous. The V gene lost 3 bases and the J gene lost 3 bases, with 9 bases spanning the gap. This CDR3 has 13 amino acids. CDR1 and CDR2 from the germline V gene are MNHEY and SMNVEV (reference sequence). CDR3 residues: CASSFGSHYEQYF. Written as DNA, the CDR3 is TGTGCCAGCAGTTTTGGCTCCCACTACGAGCAGTACTTC.

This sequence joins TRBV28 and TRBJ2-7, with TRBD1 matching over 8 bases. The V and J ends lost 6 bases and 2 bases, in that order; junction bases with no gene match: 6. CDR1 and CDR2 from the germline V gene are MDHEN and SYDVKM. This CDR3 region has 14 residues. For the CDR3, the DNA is TGTGCCAGCAGCCCGGGACAGGACCCCTACGAGCAGTACTTC. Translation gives CASSPGQDPYEQYF.

The CDR3 reads CASRLTAATNEKLFF. In DNA form, the CDR3 reads TGTGCCAGCAGGTTGACAGCTGCAACTAATGAAAAACTGTTTTTT. This rearrangement joins TRBV28 to TRBJ1-4, with D perhaps matching TRBD1 (5 bases). Germline V gives CDR1 MDHEN, CDR2 SYDVKM. This CDR3 has 15 residues. Deletions cut 6 bases from V and 0 bases from J, with 11 bases between.

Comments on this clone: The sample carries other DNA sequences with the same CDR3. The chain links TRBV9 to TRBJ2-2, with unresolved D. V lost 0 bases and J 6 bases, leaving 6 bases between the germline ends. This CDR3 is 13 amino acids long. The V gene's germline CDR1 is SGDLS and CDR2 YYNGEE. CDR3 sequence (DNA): TGTGCCAGCAGCGTAGGTGGGGCCGGGGAGCTGTTTTTT. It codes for CASSVGGAGELFF.

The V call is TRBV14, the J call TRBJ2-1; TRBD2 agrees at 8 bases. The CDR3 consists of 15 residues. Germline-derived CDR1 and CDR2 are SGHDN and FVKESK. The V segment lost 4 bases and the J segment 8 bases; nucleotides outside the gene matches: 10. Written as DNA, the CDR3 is TGTGCCAGCAGCCGTACTAGCGGCCTACAATATGAGCAGTTCTTC. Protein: CASSRTSGLQYEQFF.

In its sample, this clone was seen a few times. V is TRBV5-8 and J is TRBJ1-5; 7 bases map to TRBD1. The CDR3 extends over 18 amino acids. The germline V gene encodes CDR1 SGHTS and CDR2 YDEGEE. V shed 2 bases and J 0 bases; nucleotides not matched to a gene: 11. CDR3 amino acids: CASSFRDRVFYSNQPQHF. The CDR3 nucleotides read TGTGCCAGCAGCTTTAGAGACAGGGTTTTTTATAGCAATCAGCCCCAGCATTTT.

DNA for the CDR3: TGTGCCAGCAGACATACAGGTGCATTGTTAGAGACCCAGTACTTC. It codes for CASRHTGALLETQYF. The chain recombines TRBV13 with TRBJ2-5; possible D gene TRBD1, 5 bases. CDR3 length equals 15 residues. Germline V gene sequence: CDR1 PRHDT, CDR2 FYEKMQ (reference sequence). Deletions cut 6 bases from V and 4 bases from J, with 18 bases between.

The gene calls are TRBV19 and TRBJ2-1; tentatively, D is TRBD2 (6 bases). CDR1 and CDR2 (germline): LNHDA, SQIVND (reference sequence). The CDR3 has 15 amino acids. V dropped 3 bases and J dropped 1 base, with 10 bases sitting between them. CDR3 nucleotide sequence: TGTGCCAGTAGTATGGATAGCGGTTCCTACAATGAGCAGTTCTTC. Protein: CASSMDSGSYNEQFF.

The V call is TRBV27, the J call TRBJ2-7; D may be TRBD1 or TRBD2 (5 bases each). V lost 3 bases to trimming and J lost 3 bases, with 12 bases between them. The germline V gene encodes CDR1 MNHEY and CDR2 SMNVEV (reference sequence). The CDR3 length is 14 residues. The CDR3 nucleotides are TGTGCCAGCAGTTTGGGGGTCACACTCTACGAGCAGTACTTC. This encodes CASSLGVTLYEQYF.

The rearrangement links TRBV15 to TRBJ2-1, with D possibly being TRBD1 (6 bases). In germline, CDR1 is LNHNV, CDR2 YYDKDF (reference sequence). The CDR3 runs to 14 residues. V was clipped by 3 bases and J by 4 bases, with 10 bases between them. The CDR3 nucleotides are TGTGCCACCAGCAGCATACAGGGATACAATGAGCAGTTCTTC. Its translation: CATSSIQGYNEQFF.

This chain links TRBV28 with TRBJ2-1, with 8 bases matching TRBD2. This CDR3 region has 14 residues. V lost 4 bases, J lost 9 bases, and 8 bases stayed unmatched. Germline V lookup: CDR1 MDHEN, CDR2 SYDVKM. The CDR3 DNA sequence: TGTGCCAGCAGTTACCGGGGGACTAGAGGTGAGCAGTTCTTC. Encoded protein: CASSYRGTRGEQFF.

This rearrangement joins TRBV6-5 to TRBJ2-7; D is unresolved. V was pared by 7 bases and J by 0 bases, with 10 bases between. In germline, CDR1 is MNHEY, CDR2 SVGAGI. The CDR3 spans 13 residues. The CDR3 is CASKPGFSYEQYF. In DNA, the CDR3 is TGTGCCAGCAAACCCGGATTCTCCTACGAGCAGTACTTC.

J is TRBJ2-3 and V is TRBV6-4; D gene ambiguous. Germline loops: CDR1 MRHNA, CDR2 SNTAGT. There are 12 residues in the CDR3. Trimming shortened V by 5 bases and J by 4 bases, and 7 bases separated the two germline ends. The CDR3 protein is CASSSRSDTQYF. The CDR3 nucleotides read TGTGCCAGCAGTAGTCGATCAGATACGCAGTATTTT.

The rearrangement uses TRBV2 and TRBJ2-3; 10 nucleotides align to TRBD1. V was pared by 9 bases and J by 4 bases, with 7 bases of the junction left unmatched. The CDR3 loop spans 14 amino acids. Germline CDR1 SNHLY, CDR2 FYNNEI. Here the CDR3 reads CARGRQGAADTQYF. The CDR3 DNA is TGTGCCAGGGGCCGACAGGGGGCCGCAGATACGCAGTATTTT.

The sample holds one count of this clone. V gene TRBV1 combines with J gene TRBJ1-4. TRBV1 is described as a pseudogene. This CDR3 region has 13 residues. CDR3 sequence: CTSSHPLGEKLFF. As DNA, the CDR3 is TGCACCAGCAGCCATCCCTTAGGGGAAAAACTGTTTTTT.

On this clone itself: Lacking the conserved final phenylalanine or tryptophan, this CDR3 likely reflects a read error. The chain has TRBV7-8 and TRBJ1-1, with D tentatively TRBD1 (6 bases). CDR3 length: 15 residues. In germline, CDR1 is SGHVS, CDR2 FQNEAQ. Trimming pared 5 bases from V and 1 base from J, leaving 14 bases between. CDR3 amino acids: CASSDGTGSNTEAFL. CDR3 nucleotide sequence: TGTGCCAGCAGCGATGGAACAGGGTCGAACACTGAAGCTTTCCTT.

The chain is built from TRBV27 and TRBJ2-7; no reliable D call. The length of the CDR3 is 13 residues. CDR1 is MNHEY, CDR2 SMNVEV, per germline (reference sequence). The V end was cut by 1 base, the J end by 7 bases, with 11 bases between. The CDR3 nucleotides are TGTGCCAGCAGTTTATGGTCGCAGGATGAGCAGTACTTC. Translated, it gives CASSLWSQDEQYF.

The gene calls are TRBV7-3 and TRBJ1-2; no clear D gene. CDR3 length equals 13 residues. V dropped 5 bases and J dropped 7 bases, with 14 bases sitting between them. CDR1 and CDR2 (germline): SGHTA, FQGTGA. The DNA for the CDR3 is TGTGCCAGCAGCCCCACCGGCGATAGTGGCTACACCTTC. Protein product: CASSPTGDSGYTF.

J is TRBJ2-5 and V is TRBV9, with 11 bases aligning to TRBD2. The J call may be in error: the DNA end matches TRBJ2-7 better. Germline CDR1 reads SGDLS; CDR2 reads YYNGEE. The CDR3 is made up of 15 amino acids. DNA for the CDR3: TGTGCCAGCAGCGAGGGACTAGCGGACTCCTACGAGCAGTACTTC. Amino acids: CASSEGLADSYEQYF.

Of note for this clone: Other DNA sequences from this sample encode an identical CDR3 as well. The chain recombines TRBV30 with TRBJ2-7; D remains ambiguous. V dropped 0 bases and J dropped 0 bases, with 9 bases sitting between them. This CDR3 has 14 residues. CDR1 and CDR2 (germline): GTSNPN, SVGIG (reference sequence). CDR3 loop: CAWSVGLSSYEQYF. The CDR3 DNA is TGTGCCTGGAGTGTTGGCCTGAGCTCCTACGAGCAGTACTTC.

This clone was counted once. This CDR3 is CASSLGLSLNEQFF. The CDR3 coding sequence is TGTGCCAGCAGCTTAGGTCTAAGTCTCAATGAGCAGTTCTTC. This chain links TRBV7-6 with TRBJ2-1, with D hard to call. Trimming took 1 base from V and 6 from J, leaving 10 bases between them. Germline CDR1 and CDR2: SGHVS and FNYEAQ. The CDR3 runs to 14 residues.

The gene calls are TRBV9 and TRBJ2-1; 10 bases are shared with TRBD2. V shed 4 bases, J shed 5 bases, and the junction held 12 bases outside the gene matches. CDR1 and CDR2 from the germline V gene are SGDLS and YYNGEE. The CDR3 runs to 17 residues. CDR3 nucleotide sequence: TGTGCCAGCAGCACTCGTGCGACTAGCGGGTACAACAATGAGCAGTTCTTC. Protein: CASSTRATSGYNNEQFF.